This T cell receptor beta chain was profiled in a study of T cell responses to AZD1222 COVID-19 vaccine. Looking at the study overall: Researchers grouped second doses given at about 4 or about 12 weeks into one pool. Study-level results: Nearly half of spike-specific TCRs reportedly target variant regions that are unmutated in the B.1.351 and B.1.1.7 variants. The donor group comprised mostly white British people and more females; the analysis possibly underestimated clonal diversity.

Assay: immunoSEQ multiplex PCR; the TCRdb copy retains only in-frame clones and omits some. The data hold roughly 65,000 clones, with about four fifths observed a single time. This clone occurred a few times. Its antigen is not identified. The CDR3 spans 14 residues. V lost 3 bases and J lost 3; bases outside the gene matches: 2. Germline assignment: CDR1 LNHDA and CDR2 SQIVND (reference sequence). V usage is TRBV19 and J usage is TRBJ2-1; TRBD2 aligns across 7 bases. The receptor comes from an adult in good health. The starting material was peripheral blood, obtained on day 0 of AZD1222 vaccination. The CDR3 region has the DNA TGTGCCAGTAGTATGGCTAGCGGCTACAATGAGCAGTTCTTC. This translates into CASSMASGYNEQFF.